What follows are 18 T cell receptor beta chains derived from one specimen sequenced in a study of shared clonotypes between healthy human individuals. Profiling relied on immunoSEQ multiplex PCR, and the TCRdb table lists in-frame clones only, not all of them. The profile shows 2,500,000 or so clones, 90% to 95% of them singletons. Sequenced input: naive CD4+ T cells sorted from blood. Subset given: CD45RA+ positively selected. The receptors were sampled from a man aged 18 to 30 in good health.

The genes are TRBV5-4 and TRBJ2-3; tentatively, D is TRBD1 (6 bases). Trimming removed 2 bases at V and 2 bases at J, with 15 bases between. The V gene's germline CDR1 is SGHNT and CDR2 YYREEE (reference sequence). This CDR3 has 16 amino acids. The chain's CDR3 is CASSFVDRPPTDTQYF. The CDR3 coding sequence is TGTGCCAGCAGCTTTGTTGACAGGCCCCCCACAGATACGCAGTATTTT.

The chain has TRBV6-6 and TRBJ1-1; TRBD1 matches at 8 bases. Germline values: CDR1 MNHNY, CDR2 SVGAGI (reference sequence). The ends lost 2 bases at V and 10 bases at J; junction bases unmatched: 3. The CDR3 is made up of 12 amino acids. The CDR3 nucleotides are TGTGCCAGCAGTTACGGACAGGGCTCAGCTTTCTTT. It is translated as CASSYGQGSAFF.

This chain connects TRBV5-1 to TRBJ2-7; TRBD1 might be the D (5 bases). The CDR3 loop spans 11 amino acids. In germline, CDR1 is SGHRS, CDR2 YFSETQ. The V end was cut by 4 bases, the J end by 7 bases, with 9 bases between. The CDR3 region has the DNA TGCGCCAGCAGCATACGACAGGAGCAGTACTTC. Protein: CASSIRQEQYF.

The chain has TRBV4-1 and TRBJ2-1; TRBD2 matches 7 bases. V lost 1 base to trimming and J lost 5 bases; unmatched junction nucleotides: 8. The germline CDR1 and CDR2 sequences are MGHRA and YSYEKL. The CDR3 sequence is 16 residues long. The CDR3 sequence: CASSQGRGRDHNEQFF. The CDR3 region has the DNA TGCGCCAGCAGCCAAGGTCGTGGGAGGGACCACAATGAGCAGTTCTTC.

Of note for this clone: The germline gene is not matched at one end of the junction; a read error may be the cause. J is TRBJ2-5 and V is TRBV7-7, with 9 nucleotides matching TRBD2. CDR1 SSHAT and CDR2 FNYEAQ come from the germline V gene (reference sequence). This CDR3 contains 19 residues. CDR3 coding DNA: TGTGCTAGCAGCTTAAGATTCGGGTCGACTAGCGGATCTCAAGAGACCCAGTACTTC. Its translation: CASSLRFGSTSGSQETQYF. The entire variable domain, with the rest obtained from reference TRBV7-7 and TRBJ2-5, is as follows: GAGVSQSPRYKVTKRGQDVTLRCDPISSHATLYWYQQALGQGPEFLTYFNYEAQPDKSGLPSDRFSAERPEGSISTLTIQRTEQRDSAMYRCASSLRFGSTSGSQETQYFGPGTRLLVL.

V is TRBV30 and J is TRBJ1-4; 7 nucleotides match TRBD1. CDR1 and CDR2 from the germline V gene are GTSNPN and SVGIG (reference sequence). The length of the CDR3 is 13 residues. V was pared by 7 bases and J by 7 bases, with 9 bases of the junction left unmatched. Here the CDR3 reads CASHRGVGEKLFF. The CDR3, as DNA: TGTGCCTCACACAGGGGAGTGGGTGAAAAACTGTTTTTT.

This chain uses TRBV2 with TRBJ2-7, with no clear D. V shed 1 base and J shed 2 bases, with 9 bases lying between them. CDR1 and CDR2 (germline): SNHLY, FYNNEI. The CDR3 is made up of 14 amino acids. CDR3 loop: CASSEGSSPYEQYF. In nucleotides, the CDR3 is TGTGCCAGCAGTGAAGGGTCTTCTCCCTACGAGCAGTACTTC.

The chain recombines TRBV18 with TRBJ2-7, with a weak D call TRBD1 (6 bases). Germline CDR1 is KGHSH and CDR2 is LQKENI. Trimming cost V 0 bases and J 9 bases, with 9 bases left between them. The CDR3 is 12 amino acids. The CDR3 is CASSPPEGGQYF. Written as DNA, the CDR3 is TGTGCCAGCTCACCACCGGAAGGGGGGCAGTACTTC.

The genes are TRBV28 and TRBJ1-2, with TRBD1 as a possible D gene (5 bases). Per germline, CDR1 MDHEN and CDR2 SYDVKM. CDR3 size: 14 residues. V lost 7 bases, J lost 3 bases, and 15 bases lay in between. The DNA of the CDR3 is TGTGCCAGCACAACGCAGAGGGGACACTATGGCTACACCTTC. This encodes CASTTQRGHYGYTF.

This chain joins TRBV7-2 and TRBJ2-6; D is possibly TRBD1 (6 bases). This CDR3 contains 14 residues. Trimming shortened V by 5 bases and J by 2 bases, and 7 bases separated the two germline ends. Germline V gene sequence: CDR1 SGHTA, CDR2 FQGNSA. In DNA, the CDR3 is TGTGCCAGCAGCCCAGGGGCTGGGGCCAACGTCCTGACTTTC. Encoded protein: CASSPGAGANVLTF.

This chain uses TRBV6-4 with TRBJ1-1; D might be TRBD1 (5 bases). V was clipped by 3 bases and J by 7 bases, with 12 bases between them. Germline CDR1 and CDR2: MRHNA and SNTAGT. CDR3 length: 13 residues. This chain's CDR3 is CASSEKGIGEAFF. CDR3 DNA sequence: TGTGCCAGCAGTGAAAAGGGGATCGGTGAAGCTTTCTTT.

V usage is TRBV4-1 and J usage is TRBJ2-6; no firm D call. Trimming left V 1 base short and J 3 bases short, with 10 bases between. This CDR3 region has 16 residues. Germline lookup yields CDR1 MGHRA and CDR2 YSYEKL. The DNA of the CDR3 is TGCGCCAGCAGCCAAGCTGAAACAGATGGGGCCAACGTCCTGACTTTC. Amino acids: CASSQAETDGANVLTF.

This chain connects TRBV6-1 to TRBJ1-5; D is unclear. Per germline, CDR1 MNHNS and CDR2 SASEGT. Trimming removed 6 bases from V and 0 bases from J, with 12 bases in between. This CDR3 has 15 amino acids. The CDR3 protein is CASRLTEYSNQPQHF. CDR3 nucleotides: TGTGCCAGCAGGCTCACCGAATATAGCAATCAGCCCCAGCATTTT.

The chain is built from TRBV6-5 and TRBJ1-2, with D possibly TRBD1 on 6 matching bases. CDR3 size: 13 residues. The ends were cut back, 5 bases at V and 7 bases at J, with 14 bases in the middle. Germline V CDR1 and CDR2: MNHEY, SVGAGI. As DNA, the CDR3 is TGTGCCAGCAGTCCCGGGACACCCACTGGCTACACCTTC. This codes for CASSPGTPTGYTF.

The chain couples TRBV6-5 to TRBJ2-1; D call uncertain. V shed 7 bases and J shed 9 bases, with 19 bases lying between them. The CDR3 runs to 14 residues. Germline CDR1 and CDR2: MNHEY and SVGAGI. The CDR3 region is CASMGKRWDGEQFF. The CDR3 DNA reads TGTGCCAGCATGGGGAAGCGATGGGATGGTGAGCAGTTCTTC.

The chain joins TRBV7-9 to TRBJ1-1; no firm D call. This CDR3 has 13 amino acids. The V end was cut by 4 bases, the J end by 0 bases, with 6 bases between. Germline V lookup: CDR1 SEHNR, CDR2 FQNEAQ (reference sequence). The chain's CDR3 is CASSSQMNTEAFF. The CDR3 nucleotides read TGTGCCAGCAGCTCCCAGATGAACACTGAAGCTTTCTTT.

The chain uses TRBV9 and TRBJ2-7, with no clear D. This CDR3 is built from 14 residues. Trimming cost V 0 bases and J 2 bases, with 9 bases left between them. Germline CDR1 SGDLS, CDR2 YYNGEE. The CDR3 nucleotides are TGTGCCAGCAGCGTAGATGCAGGACCCTACGAGCAGTACTTC. Translating gives CASSVDAGPYEQYF.

The CDR3, as DNA: TGTGCCACCAGCAGAGATTCCAGCGGGGGGAACGAGCAGTACTTC. This encodes CATSRDSSGGNEQYF. V gene TRBV15 combines with J gene TRBJ2-7; 9 bases are a match to TRBD2. Per germline, CDR1 LNHNV and CDR2 YYDKDF (reference sequence). The trim removed 0 bases at V and 5 bases at J, leaving 5 bases unmatched. This CDR3 region has 15 residues.